Listed below are T cell receptor beta chains from one sample, sequenced in a study of blood T cell repertoires in COVID-19. TCRdb keeps only in-frame clones here, not all; method: immunoSEQ multiplex PCR. The sample records 100,000 to 130,000 clones, over 60% being singletons. Sequencing was performed on peripheral blood. The origin of the receptors is a man aged 65-85 years with acute or convalescent COVID-19. Both conserved end residues are part of each CDR3. The D gene is left open where the match is weak. Not every row has a clone size; where given, it reads once, few, many or a size class.

j_gene | d_gene | abundance | v_gene | CDR3aa | CDR3nt
TRBJ2-1 | - | once | TRBV12-3/TRBV12-4 | CAISRGGNEQFF | TGTGCCATCTCGAGGGGGGGGAATGAGCAGTTCTTC
TRBJ1-5 | TRBD1 | - | TRBV6-5 | CASSRAGGQPQHF | TGTGCCAGCAGTCGAGCAGGGGGTCAGCCCCAGCATTTT
TRBJ2-1 | - | - | TRBV19 | CASSRQVGNEQFF | TGTGCCAGTAGTAGACAGGTTGGCAATGAGCAGTTCTTC
TRBJ1-2 | - | - | TRBV4-1 | CASSKTTEANYGYTF | TGCGCCAGCAGCAAAACGACAGAAGCTAACTATGGCTACACCTTC
TRBJ1-5 | TRBD1 | - | TRBV18 | CASSRGGGRSNQPQHF | TGTGCCAGCTCACGAGGGGGCGGTCGGAGCAATCAGCCCCAGCATTTT
TRBJ2-7 | - | - | TRBV7-6 | CASSRVINSYEQYF | TGTGCCAGCAGCCGCGTGATAAACTCCTACGAGCAGTACTTC
TRBJ1-5 | - | - | TRBV3-1/TRBV3-2 | CASSQQTENNQPQHF | TGTGCCAGCAGCCAACAGACAGAGAACAATCAGCCCCAGCATTTT
TRBJ2-7 | TRBD1 | - | TRBV19 | CASSMRSQGVGYEQYF | TGTGCCAGTAGTATGCGATCACAGGGGGTTGGGTACGAGCAGTACTTC
TRBJ1-6 | TRBD1 | - | TRBV24-1 | CATSAVKGQVNSPLHF | TGTGCCACCAGTGCCGTAAAGGGACAGGTTAATTCACCCCTCCACTTT
TRBJ2-3 | TRBD2 | - | TRBV6-4 | CASSDSWVAGSSDTQYF | TGTGCCAGCAGTGACTCATGGGTAGCGGGGAGCTCAGATACGCAGTATTTT
TRBJ2-5 | - | - | TRBV5-4 | CASSHRKTVQETQYF | TGTGCCAGCAGCCACCGAAAAACAGTTCAAGAGACCCAGTACTTC
TRBJ2-4 | - | - | TRBV19 | CASSPRGDPTAKNIQYF | TGTGCCAGTAGTCCGCGAGGTGATCCCACCGCCAAAAACATTCAGTACTTC
TRBJ1-6 | - | - | TRBV18 | CASSPNGYNSPLHF | TGTGCCAGCTCACCAAACGGTTATAATTCACCCCTCCACTTT
TRBJ2-7 | - | - | TRBV11-2 | CASSPRPPPGEQYF | TGTGCCAGCAGCCCAAGGCCCCCGCCGGGTGAGCAGTACTTC
TRBJ1-1 | - | - | TRBV5-1 | CASGLTGSEAFF | TGCGCCAGCGGGTTAACAGGGTCTGAAGCTTTCTTT
TRBJ2-4 | TRBD1 | - | TRBV4-3 | CASSQATGGLNIQYF | TGCGCCAGCAGCCAAGCAACAGGGGGCTTGAACATTCAGTACTTC
TRBJ2-7 | - | - | TRBV5-6 | CASSLANRQLYEQYF | TGTGCCAGCAGCTTGGCGAACCGACAGCTCTACGAGCAGTACTTC
TRBJ1-5 | - | - | TRBV3-1/TRBV3-2 | CASSQHPGENQPQHF | TGTGCCAGCAGCCAACATCCGGGAGAAAATCAGCCCCAGCATTTT
TRBJ2-7 | - | - | TRBV24-1 | CATSDPQGGEQYF | TGTGCCACCAGTGATCCACAGGGGGGGGAGCAGTACTTC
TRBJ2-1 | TRBD2 | few | TRBV7-8 | CASSLGEGSYNEQFF | TGTGCCAGCAGCTTGGGGGAGGGCTCCTACAATGAGCAGTTCTTC
TRBJ1-2 | TRBD1 | - | TRBV7-9 | CASRPTGSLGYTF | TGTGCCAGCAGGCCGACAGGGAGCCTTGGCTACACCTTC
TRBJ1-4 | TRBD1 | - | TRBV6-6 | CASSPTGGRANEKLFF | TGTGCCAGCAGCCCGACAGGGGGCAGGGCTAATGAAAAACTGTTTTTT
TRBJ1-5 | TRBD1 | - | TRBV10-3 | CAISENRGGQPQHF | TGTGCCATCAGTGAAAACAGGGGAGGACAGCCCCAGCATTTT
TRBJ1-1 | TRBD1 | - | TRBV6-9 | CAILGAGGERNTEAFF | TGTGCCATCTTGGGGGCAGGGGGAGAGAGAAACACTGAAGCTTTCTTT
TRBJ1-3 | TRBD1 | - | TRBV6-5 | CASRATGGRGNTIYF | TGTGCCAGCAGGGCGACAGGGGGCCGAGGAAACACCATATATTTT
TRBJ2-1 | TRBD2 | - | TRBV5-1 | CASSSGISLAGGSYNEQFF | TGCGCCAGCAGCTCAGGTATCAGCCTGGCGGGGGGCTCCTACAATGAGCAGTTCTTC
TRBJ1-4 | TRBD1 | - | TRBV6-6 | CASSRDRDAYEKLFF | TGTGCCAGCAGTAGGGACAGGGACGCATATGAAAAACTGTTTTTT
TRBJ1-5 | - | - | TRBV19 | CASSSRGEGQPQHF | TGTGCCAGTAGTTCCCGGGGGGAGGGTCAGCCCCAGCATTTT
TRBJ2-2 | - | - | TRBV27 | CASGDSNTGELFF | TGTGCCAGCGGGGACTCGAACACCGGGGAGCTGTTTTTT
TRBJ1-6 | - | once | TRBV6-4 | CASSDSQGPNSPLHF | TGTGCCAGCAGTGACTCTCAGGGTCCTAATTCACCCCTCCACTTT
TRBJ2-3 | TRBD1 | - | TRBV15 | CATTGQGAVDTQYF | TGTGCCACTACAGGGCAGGGGGCCGTAGATACGCAGTATTTT
TRBJ2-3 | - | - | TRBV5-1 | CASSFPGSTDTQYF | TGCGCCAGCAGCTTCCCAGGGAGCACAGATACGCAGTATTTT
TRBJ2-1 | TRBD1 | - | TRBV2 | CASSVDRGLYNEQFF | TGTGCCAGCAGCGTCGACAGGGGGCTATACAATGAGCAGTTCTTC
TRBJ2-7 | TRBD1 | medium-sized | TRBV7-8 | CASSRHRGHEQYF | TGTGCCAGCAGCCGCCACAGGGGGCACGAGCAGTACTTC
TRBJ1-4 | TRBD1 | - | TRBV9 | CASSVPGTDEKLFF | TGTGCCAGCAGTGTTCCCGGGACAGACGAAAAACTGTTTTTT
TRBJ1-1 | TRBD1 | - | TRBV19 | CASSSGQVGRHTRRPEAFF | TGTGCCAGTAGTTCCGGACAGGTGGGTCGGCATACCCGACGTCCTGAAGCTTTCTTT
TRBJ2-1 | TRBD2 | - | TRBV7-3 | CASSSGTIDEQFF | TGTGCCAGCAGCTCGGGGACTATCGATGAGCAGTTCTTC
TRBJ1-1 | - | - | TRBV7-8 | CASSLTGLANTEAFF | TGTGCCAGCAGTTTAACAGGGCTGGCGAACACTGAAGCTTTCTTT
TRBJ2-7 | TRBD1 | - | TRBV5-1 | CASSLTYRQGISSSYEQYF | TGCGCCAGCAGCTTGACTTATCGACAGGGAATATCGAGCTCCTACGAGCAGTACTTC
TRBJ1-4 | - | - | TRBV5-1 | CASSLDPASNEKLFF | TGCGCCAGCAGCTTGGATCCAGCGTCGAATGAAAAACTGTTTTTT
TRBJ2-5 | TRBD1 | - | TRBV6-5 | CASSYLTGFWETQYF | TGTGCCAGCAGTTACTTGACAGGGTTTTGGGAGACCCAGTACTTC
TRBJ2-1 | TRBD1 | - | TRBV18 | CASSHDRGSYNEQFF | TGTGCCAGCTCCCATGACAGGGGTTCCTACAATGAGCAGTTCTTC
TRBJ1-2 | TRBD1 | - | TRBV5-1 | CASSTDRGTVGYTF | TGCGCCAGCAGCACGGACAGGGGAACCGTTGGCTACACCTTC
TRBJ1-6 | TRBD1 | - | TRBV7-9 | CASSPTGQGNSPLHF | TGTGCCAGCAGCCCTACAGGACAGGGGAATTCACCCCTCCACTTT
TRBJ1-5 | TRBD1 | - | TRBV2 | CASTDRDTYSNQPQHF | TGTGCCAGCACCGACAGGGACACTTATAGCAATCAGCCCCAGCATTTT
TRBJ1-2 | TRBD1 | few | TRBV4-3 | CASSQEWTGFYGYTF | TGCGCCAGCAGCCAAGAATGGACAGGGTTCTATGGCTACACCTTC
TRBJ1-1 | - | - | TRBV27 | CASSLELGLNTEAFF | TGTGCCAGCAGCCTAGAACTGGGGCTGAACACTGAAGCTTTCTTT
TRBJ2-1 | TRBD2 | once | TRBV19 | CASSIEGGTSAVQFF | TGTGCCAGTAGTATAGAGGGAGGGACCTCCGCGGTGCAGTTCTTC
TRBJ2-3 | TRBD2 | - | TRBV4-3 | CASSQDVSGGRANTDTQYF | TGCGCCAGCAGCCAAGATGTTAGCGGGGGGCGGGCAAACACAGATACGCAGTATTTT
TRBJ1-5 | TRBD1 | few | TRBV9 | CASSVAGGMNQPQHF | TGTGCCAGCAGCGTAGCAGGGGGAATGAATCAGCCCCAGCATTTT
TRBJ2-5 | - | - | TRBV11-2 | CASSLGTGIGETQYF | TGTGCCAGCAGCTTAGGTACGGGGATCGGAGAGACCCAGTACTTC
TRBJ2-3 | - | - | TRBV6-5 | CASSYRGSTDTQYF | TGTGCCAGCAGTTACCGGGGTAGCACAGATACGCAGTATTTT
TRBJ2-3 | - | - | TRBV5-1 | CASSLAIPGDTQYF | TGCGCCAGCAGCTTGGCAATCCCGGGTGATACGCAGTATTTT
TRBJ2-5 | TRBD1 | - | TRBV10-1 | CAGQDLQETQYF | TGCGCCGGACAGGACCTCCAAGAGACCCAGTACTTC
TRBJ1-6 | TRBD1 | once | TRBV5-1 | CASSVGMGQPNSPLHF | TGCGCCAGCAGCGTTGGAATGGGACAGCCCAATTCACCCCTCCACTTT
TRBJ2-3 | TRBD2 | - | TRBV19 | CASSSVAGSTDTQYF | TGTGCCAGTAGTTCAGTAGCGGGGAGCACAGATACGCAGTATTTT
TRBJ1-6 | TRBD1 | - | TRBV5-1 | CASSSGTAVNSPLHF | TGCGCCAGCAGCTCCGGGACAGCGGTTAATTCACCCCTCCACTTT
TRBJ1-1 | TRBD1 | - | TRBV6-2/TRBV6-3 | CASSRQQGMGNTEAFF | TGTGCCAGCAGTCGCCAACAGGGGATGGGGAACACTGAAGCTTTCTTT
TRBJ2-7 | - | - | TRBV3-1/TRBV3-2 | CASSATGTYEQYF | TGTGCCAGCAGCGCCACGGGGACCTACGAGCAGTACTTC